These 20 T cell receptor beta chains share one sample of origin, sequenced in a study of blood T cells in healthy people across ages. A second PCR of 7 to 11 cycles used a sample-barcoded 5' primer and a J-beta primer mix. In TCRdb, the 5' RACE reads were re-called with MiXCR into one record per CDR3 protein. Of some 930,000 distinct CDR3 sequences listed, about 27% are singletons. Separately, the same data were catalogued under a study of T cells of mothers and their children.

Sequencing used blood. The receptors derive from a woman aged 40 to 55 in good health.

This chain uses TRBV13 with TRBJ1-3, with D uncertain. The CDR3 is made up of 16 amino acids. Deletions cut 6 bases from V and 0 bases from J, with 15 bases between. From germline, CDR1 is PRHDT and CDR2 FYEKMQ (reference sequence). The CDR3 coding sequence is TGTGCCAGCAGTCGTCCCAGCCTTCTCTCTGGAAACACCATATATTTT. Translated, it gives CASSRPSLLSGNTIYF.

This clonotype was found once. The rearrangement links TRBV7-9 to TRBJ2-2; no clear D gene. The CDR3 spans 15 residues. V shed 2 bases and J shed 7 bases, with 14 bases lying between them. Germline CDR1 is SEHNR and CDR2 is FQNEAQ (reference sequence). The CDR3 DNA follows: TGTGCCAGCAGCTTAACCGGGCCGGTGGTCGGGGAGCTGTTTTTT. Residues: CASSLTGPVVGELFF.

This clonotype was picked up a small number of times. The chain employs TRBV24-1 and TRBJ2-6; the D is unclear. Germline-derived CDR1 and CDR2 are KGHDR and SFDVKD. V was cut by 5 bases and J by 0 bases, with 13 bases left in between. The CDR3 sequence is 17 residues long. In DNA, the CDR3 is TGTGCCACCAGTGGTAGGCTAACGTTCTCTGGGGCCAACGTCCTGACTTTC. Encoded protein: CATSGRLTFSGANVLTF.

This chain joins TRBV5-6 and TRBJ2-2; D not resolved. Germline values: CDR1 SGHDT, CDR2 YYEEEE. V lost 0 bases and J lost 8, with 8 bases in between. CDR3 length: 13 residues. As DNA, the CDR3 is TGTGCCAGCAGCTTGGCCGGCCGGGGGGAGCTGTTTTTT. It encodes CASSLAGRGELFF.

This clonotype was seen a handful of times. V usage is TRBV7-2 and J usage is TRBJ1-4; unclear D gene. CDR1 SGHTA and CDR2 FQGNSA come from the germline V gene. V was trimmed by 5 bases and J by 0 bases, leaving 13 bases between them. This CDR3 spans 16 amino acids. The CDR3 loop reads CASSLREVATNEKLFF. The CDR3, as DNA: TGTGCCAGCAGCCTACGGGAGGTTGCAACTAATGAAAAACTGTTTTTT.

With respect to this clonotype: The junction differs from germline at one of its ends, possibly a read error. The chain recombines TRBV7-3 with TRBJ2-3; 10 bases fit TRBD2. The CDR3 totals 14 residues. Germline-derived CDR1 and CDR2 are SGHTA and FQGTGA. CDR3 amino acids: CAGSYTSGVDTQYF. The CDR3 bases are TGTGCCGGCAGCTACACTAGCGGGGTGGATACGCAGTATTTT.

Regarding this clonotype: A much larger clone differs from this one at a single base, so this may be a read error. The J gene is TRBJ2-5, the V gene TRBV10-3, with 7 nucleotides matching TRBD2. The J call may not be correct, given that the DNA end is closer to TRBJ2-7. The CDR3 extends over 12 amino acids. In germline, CDR1 is ENHRY, CDR2 SYGVKD. The CDR3 is CALEGGDGEQYF. In DNA, the CDR3 is TGTGCACTCGAGGGAGGGGATGGCGAGCAGTACTTC.

The genes are TRBV6-6 and TRBJ1-3, with unresolved D. The length of the CDR3 is 15 residues. V was pared by 6 bases and J by 0 bases, with 12 bases between. Looked up from germline, CDR1 is MNHNY and CDR2 is SVGAGI (reference sequence). This chain's CDR3 is CASSQKRLSGNTIYF. CDR3 nucleotides: TGTGCCAGCAGCCAAAAGCGGCTCTCTGGAAACACCATATATTTT.

This clonotype was counted ten times or more. V usage is TRBV29-1 and J usage is TRBJ1-1; maybe TRBD1 (5 bases). Germline V gene lookup returns CDR1 SQVTM and CDR2 ANQGSEA. V was shortened by 7 bases and J by 0 bases, with 12 bases between the two germline ends. CDR3 length equals 13 residues. The CDR3 region is CSARAGLNTEAFF. CDR3 bases: TGCAGCGCCAGGGCGGGATTGAACACTGAAGCTTTCTTT. Full variable domain (missing parts from reference TRBV29-1 and TRBJ1-1): SAVISQKPSRDICQRGTSLTIQCQVDSQVTMMFWYRQQPGQSLTLIATANQGSEATYESGFVIDKFPISRPNLTFSTLTVSNMSPEDSSIYLCSARAGLNTEAFFGQGTRLTVV.

This clonotype was counted at least ten times. The chain carries TRBV7-2 and TRBJ2-4; a possible D gene is TRBD2 (5 bases). Germline V lookup: CDR1 SGHTA, CDR2 FQGNSA. The CDR3 loop spans 15 amino acids. V was trimmed by 5 bases and J by 8 bases, leaving 19 bases between them. The CDR3 region is CASSPMSRGMDIQYF. The CDR3 nucleotides are TGTGCCAGCAGCCCCATGAGCCGGGGAATGGACATTCAGTACTTC.

The chain is built from TRBV10-3 and TRBJ1-5; D not resolved. The germline CDR1 and CDR2 sequences are ENHRY and SYGVKD. Deletions cut 2 bases from V and 2 bases from J, with 10 bases between. The CDR3 sequence is 15 residues long. The CDR3 sequence is CAISEDGRGNQPQHF. The CDR3 DNA sequence: TGTGCCATCAGTGAGGACGGAAGAGGCAATCAGCCCCAGCATTTT.

The chain employs TRBV2 and TRBJ2-5, with a weak D call TRBD2 (6 bases). Trimming cost V 7 bases and J 5 bases, with 14 bases left between them. CDR3 length: 13 residues. CDR1 and CDR2 (germline): SNHLY, FYNNEI. CDR3 DNA sequence: TGTGCCAGCATTCGGGGGTCCGGGGAGACCCAGTACTTC. Protein sequence: CASIRGSGETQYF.

The J gene is TRBJ2-5, the V gene TRBV19; tentatively, D is TRBD2 (5 bases). This CDR3 is built from 13 residues. Germline V gives CDR1 LNHDA, CDR2 SQIVND (reference sequence). The ends were cut back, 3 bases at V and 5 bases at J, with 10 bases in the middle. The CDR3 reads CASSMQLGETQYF. The CDR3 nucleotides read TGTGCCAGTAGTATGCAACTAGGGGAGACCCAGTACTTC. Supplemented by reference TRBV19 and TRBJ2-5, the full variable domain reads DGGITQSPKYLFRKEGQNVTLSCEQNLNHDAMYWYRQDPGQGLRLIYYSQIVNDFQKGDIAEGYSVSREKKESFPLTVTSAQKNPTAFYLCASSMQLGETQYFGPGTRLLVL.

This chain joins TRBV15 and TRBJ1-4, with D possibly matching TRBD1 (6 bases). Deletions cut 4 bases from V and 3 bases from J, with 15 bases between. This CDR3 has 16 residues. Germline-derived CDR1 and CDR2 are LNHNV and YYDKDF (reference sequence). The CDR3: CATSIIQGCANEKLFF. Written as DNA, the CDR3 is TGTGCCACCAGCATTATCCAGGGGTGTGCTAATGAAAAACTGTTTTTT.

This clonotype was counted between two and nine times. The CDR3 coding sequence is TGCAGCGTAGCCCGGGGGGCAAGCACAGATACGCAGTATTTT. This codes for CSVARGASTDTQYF. The chain carries TRBV29-1 and TRBJ2-3, with a possible D match to TRBD2 (7 bases). The CDR3 is made up of 14 amino acids. Germline assignment: CDR1 SQVTM and CDR2 ANQGSEA. V was clipped by 6 bases and J by 0 bases, with 13 bases between them.

This rearrangement joins TRBV20-1 to TRBJ1-6, with 11 bases lining up with TRBD1. After removal of 6 bases from V and 8 bases from J, the junction contained 3 bases not matched to a gene. Looked up from germline, CDR1 is DFQATT and CDR2 is SNEGSKA (reference sequence). This CDR3 spans 13 amino acids. CDR3 bases: TGCAGTGCATGGACAGGGGGCGATTCACCCCTCCACTTT. It is translated as CSAWTGGDSPLHF.

V gene TRBV20-1 combines with J gene TRBJ1-2; perhaps TRBD1 as D (6 bases). The CDR3 extends over 14 amino acids. V was trimmed by 0 bases and J by 8 bases, leaving 16 bases between them. The germline V gene has CDR1 DFQATT and CDR2 SNEGSKA (reference sequence). The CDR3 protein is CSARDGGPYRGYTF. DNA of the CDR3: TGCAGTGCTAGAGATGGGGGGCCCTATCGGGGCTACACCTTC.

This clonotype was seen repeatedly, ten times or more. J is TRBJ2-7 and V is TRBV4-2; D not certain. Germline assignment: CDR1 LGHNA and CDR2 YNFKEQ. The V end was cut by 3 bases, the J end by 6 bases, with 12 bases between. The CDR3 totals 13 residues. The CDR3 loop reads CASSQATQGEQYF. The CDR3 nucleotides are TGTGCCAGCAGCCAGGCAACCCAAGGCGAGCAGTACTTC.

The chain recombines TRBV6-2 or TRBV6-3 with TRBJ2-3; TRBD1 or TRBD2 may be the D gene (5 bases each). Trimming pared 5 bases from V and 4 bases from J, leaving 16 bases between. The CDR3 length is 15 residues. Germline CDR1 is MNHEY and CDR2 is SVGEGT. CDR3 sequence: CASSDPPGPSDTQYF. CDR3 coding DNA: TGTGCCAGCAGTGACCCACCGGGACCCTCAGATACGCAGTATTTT.

The chain couples TRBV6-1 to TRBJ2-3; D is perhaps TRBD1 or TRBD2 (5 bases each). Trimming removed 4 bases at V and 2 bases at J, with 10 bases between. CDR1 and CDR2 from the germline V gene are MNHNS and SASEGT. The CDR3 has 14 residues. CDR3 in amino acids: CASSGDRLTDTQYF. CDR3 DNA sequence: TGTGCCAGCAGTGGGGACCGACTCACAGATACGCAGTATTTT.